These 10 T cell receptor beta chains originate from one sample sequenced in a study of CD8 T cells in ankylosing spondylitis. TCRdb used MiXCR to reprocess the 5' RACE reads, holding one entry per CDR3 protein. Here the sample spans 200,000 or so distinct CDR3 sequences, approximately 24% being singletons. Material: blood, either unsorted or a sorted T cell fraction (not recorded which). These receptors all stem from a male donor with ankylosing spondylitis or in good health (not recorded which).

The chain couples TRBV6-1 to TRBJ2-7; 10 bases are a match to TRBD2. J lost 3 bases, V lost 5 bases, and 19 bases had no gene match. Looked up from germline, CDR1 is MNHNS and CDR2 is SASEGT. CDR3 length equals 19 residues. The CDR3 nucleotides are TGTGCCAGCAGTCCCCGACAGGGAACTAGCGGGATAGGATTCTACGAGCAGTACTTC. Translation gives CASSPRQGTSGIGFYEQYF.

This clonotype was counted a few times. The CDR3 coding sequence is TGCAGTGTCGGGACCTCCTACGAGCAGTACTTC. As protein: CSVGTSYEQYF. This chain uses TRBV20-1 with TRBJ2-7; D could derive from TRBD1 or TRBD2 (5 bases each). Deletions cut 7 bases from V and 0 bases from J, with 7 bases between. The CDR3 consists of 11 residues. CDR1 DFQATT and CDR2 SNEGSKA come from the germline V gene (reference sequence).

The chain employs TRBV6-5 and TRBJ2-2, with TRBD2 identical over 7 bases. V shed 0 bases, J shed 1 base, and the junction held 2 bases outside the gene matches. The germline CDR1 and CDR2 sequences are MNHEY and SVGAGI. CDR3 length equals 16 residues. CDR3 in DNA: TGTGCCAGCAGTTACTCCGGCGGGGGGAACACCGGGGAGCTGTTTTTT. It is translated as CASSYSGGGNTGELFF.

This clonotype was recorded only once. The rearrangement joins TRBV12-3 or TRBV12-4 to TRBJ2-1; the match to TRBD2 covers 10 bases. Germline trimming cut 6 bases from V and 6 bases from J; bases unmatched to any gene: 2. There are 13 residues in the CDR3. DNA of the CDR3: TGTGCCAGCAGAATAGCGGGAGGCAATGAGCAGTTCTTC. This translates into CASRIAGGNEQFF.

This sequence joins TRBV5-1 and TRBJ2-7, with D possibly being TRBD2 (5 bases). The CDR3 extends over 15 amino acids. V was shortened by 1 base and J by 0 bases, with 11 bases between the two germline ends. The germline V gene encodes CDR1 SGHRS and CDR2 YFSETQ. For the CDR3, the DNA is TGCGCCAGCAGCTTGATGGGAGACACCTCCTACGAGCAGTACTTC. Protein sequence: CASSLMGDTSYEQYF.

Ten or more counts support this clonotype. V is TRBV6-5 and J is TRBJ1-5; 7 nucleotides align to TRBD1. Per the germline V gene, CDR1 is MNHEY and CDR2 is SVGAGI. The CDR3 spans 15 residues. J was trimmed by 5 bases and V by 6 bases; bases with no gene match: 10. In DNA form, the CDR3 reads TGTGCCAGCAGCTACCGGGACAGCACAGATCAGCCCCAGCATTTT. Protein product: CASSYRDSTDQPQHF.

This clonotype came up a few times. The chain carries TRBV2 and TRBJ1-1; D gene unclear. CDR3 length: 12 amino acids. Germline lookup yields CDR1 SNHLY and CDR2 FYNNEI. Between the trimmed V and J ends, which lost 6 bases and 11 bases, there was a span of 16 bases. The CDR3 region has the DNA TGTGCCAGCAGCCTTGATTTCGGCCGGGCTTTCTTT. Translating gives CASSLDFGRAFF.

In the case of this clonotype: It may be a read error: a sequence one base away is much more abundant. The gene calls are TRBV24-1 and TRBJ2-1; the D gene is possibly TRBD1 (5 bases). Germline loops: CDR1 KGHDR, CDR2 SFDVKD. The CDR3 totals 14 residues. CDR3 in DNA: TGTGCCACCAGTGATGGACAAGCCTACAATGGGCAGTTCTTC. It specifies CATSDGQAYNGQFF.

The rearrangement joins TRBV12-3 or TRBV12-4 to TRBJ2-1; D is ambiguous. V was trimmed by 7 bases and J by 8 bases, leaving 12 bases between them. The CDR3 sequence is 12 residues long. The CDR3 region has the DNA TGTGCCAGCACGAGAGTTCCCGATGAGCAGTTCTTC. This gives the protein CASTRVPDEQFF.

This clonotype was detected a few times. The J gene is TRBJ2-6, the V gene TRBV5-1, with TRBD1 identical over 7 bases. The germline V gene has CDR1 SGHRS and CDR2 YFSETQ. The CDR3 runs to 16 residues. V lost 4 bases to trimming and J lost 2 bases; unmatched junction nucleotides: 6. DNA of the CDR3: TGCGCCAGCAGCGGCGGACAGGAAGCTGGGGCCAACGTCCTGACTTTC. The encoded protein is CASSGGQEAGANVLTF.